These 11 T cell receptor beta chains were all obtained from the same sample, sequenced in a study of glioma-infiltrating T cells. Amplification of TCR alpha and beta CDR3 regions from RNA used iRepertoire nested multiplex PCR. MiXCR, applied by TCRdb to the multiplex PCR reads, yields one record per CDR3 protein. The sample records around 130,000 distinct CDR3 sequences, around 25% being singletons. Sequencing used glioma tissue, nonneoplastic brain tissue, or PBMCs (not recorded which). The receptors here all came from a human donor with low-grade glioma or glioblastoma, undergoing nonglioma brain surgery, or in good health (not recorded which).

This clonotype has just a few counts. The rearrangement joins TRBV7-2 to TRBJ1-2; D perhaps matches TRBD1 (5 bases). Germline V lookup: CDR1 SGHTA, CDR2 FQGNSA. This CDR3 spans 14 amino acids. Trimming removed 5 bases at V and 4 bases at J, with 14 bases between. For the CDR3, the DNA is TGTGCCAGCAGCCCCCGGGACGAGATCTATGGCTACACCTTC. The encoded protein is CASSPRDEIYGYTF.

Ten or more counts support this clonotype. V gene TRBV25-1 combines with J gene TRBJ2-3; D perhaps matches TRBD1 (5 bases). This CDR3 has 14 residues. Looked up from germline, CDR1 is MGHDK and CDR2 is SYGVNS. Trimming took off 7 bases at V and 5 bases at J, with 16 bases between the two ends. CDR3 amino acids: CASTDSGFGDTQYF. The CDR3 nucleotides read TGTGCCAGCACCGATTCAGGGTTTGGAGATACGCAGTATTTT. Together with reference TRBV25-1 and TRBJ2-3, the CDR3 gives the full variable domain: EADIYQTPRYLVIGTGKKITLECSQTMGHDKMYWYQQDPGMELHLIHYSYGVNSTEKGDLSSESTVSRIRTEHFPLTLESARPSHTSQYLCASTDSGFGDTQYFGPGTRLTVL.

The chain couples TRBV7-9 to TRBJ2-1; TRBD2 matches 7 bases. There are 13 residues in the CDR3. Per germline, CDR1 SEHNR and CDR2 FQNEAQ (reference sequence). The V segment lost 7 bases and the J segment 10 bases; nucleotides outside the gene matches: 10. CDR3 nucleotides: TGTGCCAGCACCCCCGGCGGGGGATTCGAGCAGTTCTTC. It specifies CASTPGGGFEQFF.

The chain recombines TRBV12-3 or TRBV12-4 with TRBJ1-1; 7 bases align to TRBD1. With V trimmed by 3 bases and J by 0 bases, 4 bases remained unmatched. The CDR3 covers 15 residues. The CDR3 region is CASSLEGALNTEAFF. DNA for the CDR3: TGTGCCAGCAGTTTGGAGGGGGCCTTGAACACTGAAGCTTTCTTT.

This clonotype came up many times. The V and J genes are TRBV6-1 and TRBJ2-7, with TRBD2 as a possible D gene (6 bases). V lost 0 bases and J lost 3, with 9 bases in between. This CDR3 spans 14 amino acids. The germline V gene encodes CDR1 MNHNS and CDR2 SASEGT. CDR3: CASSEAAGLYEQYV. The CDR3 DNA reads TGTGCCAGCAGTGAAGCAGCGGGTCTCTACGAGCAGTACGTC.

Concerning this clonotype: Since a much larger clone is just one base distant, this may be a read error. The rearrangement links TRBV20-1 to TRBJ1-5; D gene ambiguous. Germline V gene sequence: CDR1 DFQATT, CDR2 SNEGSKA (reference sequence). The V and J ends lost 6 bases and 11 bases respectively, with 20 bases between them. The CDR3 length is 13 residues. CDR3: CSAGSVWEITQHF. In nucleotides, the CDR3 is TGCAGTGCCGGCAGTGTCTGGGAGATTACCCAGCATTTT.

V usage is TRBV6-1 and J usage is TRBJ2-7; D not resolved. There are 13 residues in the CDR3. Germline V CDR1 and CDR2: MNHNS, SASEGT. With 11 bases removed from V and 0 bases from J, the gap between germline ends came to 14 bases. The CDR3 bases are TGTGCCCGCTGGGGTCAGGACTCCTACGAGCAGTACGTC. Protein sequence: CARWGQDSYEQYV.

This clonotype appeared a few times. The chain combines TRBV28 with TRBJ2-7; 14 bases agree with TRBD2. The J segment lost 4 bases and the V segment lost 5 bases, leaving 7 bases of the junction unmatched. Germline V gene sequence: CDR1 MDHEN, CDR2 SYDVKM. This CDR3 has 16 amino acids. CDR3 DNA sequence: TGTGCCAGCAGTCCACCGACTAGCGGGGGGGGTTACGAGCAGTACGTC. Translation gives CASSPPTSGGGYEQYV.

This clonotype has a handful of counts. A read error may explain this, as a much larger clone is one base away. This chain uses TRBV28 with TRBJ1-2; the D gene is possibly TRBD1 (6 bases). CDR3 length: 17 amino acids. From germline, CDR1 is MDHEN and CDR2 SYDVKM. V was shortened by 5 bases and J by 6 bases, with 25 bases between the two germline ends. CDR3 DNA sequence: TGTGCCAGCAGTGACCCGCGGACAGTCCCAGTGGACCATGGCTACACCTTC. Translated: CASSDPRTVPVDHGYTF.

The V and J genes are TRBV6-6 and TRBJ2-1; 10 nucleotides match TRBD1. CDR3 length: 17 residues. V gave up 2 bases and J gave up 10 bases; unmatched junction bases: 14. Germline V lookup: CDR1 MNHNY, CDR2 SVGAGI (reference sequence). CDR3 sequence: CASSYQPGTGVRREQFF. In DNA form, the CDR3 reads TGTGCCAGCAGTTACCAGCCGGGGACAGGGGTTCGTCGGGAGCAGTTCTTC.

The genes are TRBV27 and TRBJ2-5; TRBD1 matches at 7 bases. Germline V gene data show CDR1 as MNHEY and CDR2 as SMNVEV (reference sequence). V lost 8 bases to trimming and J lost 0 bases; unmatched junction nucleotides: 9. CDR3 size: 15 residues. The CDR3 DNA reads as TGTGCCAGCTCTCCCGGGACAGAGTACCAAGAGACCCAGTACTTC. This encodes CASSPGTEYQETQYF.